Shown below are 17 T cell receptor beta chains from a single sample sequenced in a study of T cell responses to AZD1222 COVID-19 vaccine. Profiling relied on immunoSEQ multiplex PCR, and the TCRdb table lists in-frame clones only, not all of them. The data hold 30,000 to 35,000 clones, with more than 75% observed a single time. Material: peripheral blood, obtained 28 days after the second AZD1222 dose. These receptors were taken from an adult who received the AZD1222 COVID-19 vaccine.

V and J are TRBV12-3 or TRBV12-4 and TRBJ2-1; 9 bases line up with TRBD2. V gave up 5 bases and J gave up 12 bases; unmatched junction bases: 5. This CDR3 has 12 residues. The CDR3 reads CASSRTSDLQFF. The DNA for the CDR3 is TGTGCCAGCAGTCGGACTAGCGACCTGCAGTTCTTC.

The V and J genes are TRBV27 and TRBJ2-1, with 8 bases matching TRBD1. The CDR3 spans 18 residues. Germline lookup yields CDR1 MNHEY and CDR2 SMNVEV (reference sequence). With 0 bases clipped from V and 4 bases from J, the junction kept 11 bases outside the gene matches. Written as DNA, the CDR3 is TGTGCCAGCAGTTTATCGGTCGGACAGGGAATGGGATACAATGAGCAGTTCTTC. It is translated as CASSLSVGQGMGYNEQFF.

Details on this clone: The identical CDR3 is also encoded by other nucleotide sequences in the sample. The chain employs TRBV5-1 and TRBJ1-1; D remains unclear. V dropped 4 bases and J dropped 1 base, with 8 bases sitting between them. Germline CDR1 reads SGHRS; CDR2 reads YFSETQ. This CDR3 has 13 residues. The CDR3 DNA is TGCGCCAGCAGCGTCGACGCGAACACTGAAGCTTTCTTT. Its translation is CASSVDANTEAFF.

CDR3 sequence (DNA): TGCAGCGTTGAATCTGGGGGTGGCACCGGGGAGCTGTTTTTT. It encodes CSVESGGGTGELFF. This chain connects TRBV29-1 to TRBJ2-2; D may match TRBD1 or TRBD2 (5 bases each). Germline values: CDR1 SQVTM, CDR2 ANQGSEA. This CDR3 comprises 14 residues. V shed 2 bases and J shed 4 bases, with 11 bases lying between them.

The chain recombines TRBV5-1 with TRBJ2-1, with D perhaps TRBD2 (6 bases). Germline V gene data show CDR1 as SGHRS and CDR2 as YFSETQ. The CDR3 runs 15 residues. The V gene lost 0 bases and the J gene lost 4 bases, with 11 bases spanning the gap. The DNA of the CDR3 is TGCGCCAGCAGCTTGGCCCGGAGGGCATACAATGAGCAGTTCTTC. This translates into CASSLARRAYNEQFF.

The chain links TRBV3-1 (or the pseudogene TRBV3-2) to TRBJ2-1; D is possibly TRBD1 (5 bases). The CDR3 length is 13 residues. Trimming left V 6 bases short and J 6 bases short, with 12 bases between. The V gene's germline CDR1 is LGHDT and CDR2 YNNKEL (reference sequence). CDR3 sequence reads: CASRTQDRNEQFF. Here the CDR3 DNA reads TGTGCCAGCAGGACACAGGACCGCAATGAGCAGTTCTTC.

Only one count was recorded for this clone. V is TRBV28 and J is TRBJ2-2, with a tentative D call TRBD2 (5 bases). Looked up from germline, CDR1 is MDHEN and CDR2 is SYDVKM. Trimming left V 4 bases short and J 1 base short, with 10 bases between. This CDR3 spans 15 amino acids. CDR3 nucleotide sequence: TGTGCCAGCAGTTATCAAGCGGAGAACACCGGGGAGCTGTTTTTT. Residues: CASSYQAENTGELFF. The entire variable domain, with the rest obtained from reference TRBV28 and TRBJ2-2, is as follows: DVKVTQSSRYLVKRTGEKVFLECVQDMDHENMFWYRQDPGLGLRLIYFSYDVKMKEKGDIPEGYSVSREKKERFSLILESASTNQTSMYLCASSYQAENTGELFFGEGSRLTVL.

The chain combines TRBV3-1 (or the pseudogene TRBV3-2) with TRBJ1-5; 7 nucleotides match TRBD1. This CDR3 is built from 14 residues. The germline gives CDR1 LGHDT, CDR2 YNNKEL (reference sequence). V dropped 1 base and J dropped 7; count of bases not matched to a gene: 4. The CDR3 reads CASSQAEGAQPQHF. CDR3 sequence (DNA): TGTGCCAGCAGCCAAGCGGAGGGGGCCCAGCCCCAGCATTTT.

J is TRBJ1-4 and V is TRBV6-2 or TRBV6-3, with D perhaps TRBD1 (5 bases). Germline assignment: CDR1 MNHEY and CDR2 SVGEGT. V lost 6 bases to trimming and J lost 7 bases, with 18 bases between them. This CDR3 is 15 amino acids long. CDR3 DNA sequence: TGTGCCAGCAGGTACACCGGGACGGCGTCTGAAAAACTGTTTTTT. Its translation: CASRYTGTASEKLFF.

V and J are TRBV7-9 and TRBJ1-2; D is unresolved. The CDR3 consists of 12 residues. V gave up 2 bases and J gave up 6 bases, with 7 bases separating them. CDR1 is SEHNR, CDR2 FQNEAQ, per germline (reference sequence). The CDR3 reads CASSLLGHGYTF. The CDR3 DNA sequence: TGTGCCAGCAGCTTATTGGGCCATGGCTACACCTTC. The full variable domain, with the rest looked up from reference TRBV7-9 and TRBJ1-2, is DTGVSQNPRHKITKRGQNVTFRCDPISEHNRLYWYRQTLGQGPEFLTYFQNEAQLEKSRLLSDRFSAERPKGSFSTLEIQRTEQGDSAMYLCASSLLGHGYTFGSGTRLTVV.

The V call is TRBV6-6, the J call TRBJ1-2; D might be TRBD1 (6 bases). From germline, CDR1 is MNHNY and CDR2 SVGAGI (reference sequence). This CDR3 is 13 amino acids long. V dropped 6 bases and J dropped 4 bases, with 12 bases sitting between them. The CDR3 nucleotides are TGTGCCAGCAGCCCAGGACAGACCTATGGCTACACCTTC. Protein: CASSPGQTYGYTF.

This clone came up a few times. CDR3 amino acids: CASSQWTGGNTEAFF. The CDR3, as DNA: TGTGCCAGCAGCCAATGGACAGGGGGTAACACTGAAGCTTTCTTT. The V gene is TRBV14, the J gene TRBJ1-1; 10 bases match TRBD1. This CDR3 is 15 amino acids long. Unmatched junction bases numbered 2, after V lost 2 bases and J lost 2 bases. Germline-derived CDR1 and CDR2 are SGHDN and FVKESK.

The V call is TRBV11-2, the J call TRBJ2-3, with 9 bases lining up with TRBD1. The CDR3 totals 15 residues. V dropped 4 bases and J dropped 1; count of bases not matched to a gene: 3. Germline CDR1 SGHAT, CDR2 FQNNGV. CDR3 DNA: TGTGCCAGCAGCTCGGGACAGGGACGCACAGATACGCAGTATTTT. This encodes CASSSGQGRTDTQYF. Full variable domain (remainder filled in from reference TRBV11-2 and TRBJ2-3): EAGVAQSPRYKIIEKRQSVAFWCNPISGHATLYWYQQILGQGPKLLIQFQNNGVVDDSQLPKDRFSAERLKGVDSTLKIQPAKLEDSAVYLCASSSGQGRTDTQYFGPGTRLTVL.

This clone is a singleton in its sample. This chain uses TRBV11-1 with TRBJ1-6, with unresolved D. This CDR3 has 14 amino acids. Germline CDR1 reads SGHAT; CDR2 reads FQDESV (reference sequence). V dropped 2 bases and J dropped 5 bases, with 7 bases sitting between them. The CDR3, as DNA: TGTGCCAGCAGCTTATCTAGCGATAATTCACCCCTCCACTTT. This translates into CASSLSSDNSPLHF. Filled out from reference TRBV11-1 and TRBJ1-6, the complete variable domain reads EAEVAQSPRYKITEKSQAVAFWCDPISGHATLYWYRQILGQGPELLVQFQDESVVDDSQLPKDRFSAERLKGVDSTLKIQPAELGDSAMYLCASSLSSDNSPLHFGNGTRLTVT.

The rearrangement joins TRBV15 to TRBJ2-7, with 8 bases aligning to TRBD1. Looked up from germline, CDR1 is LNHNV and CDR2 is YYDKDF (reference sequence). The J segment lost 5 bases and the V segment lost 2 bases, leaving 11 bases of the junction unmatched. The CDR3 covers 16 residues. The CDR3 DNA follows: TGTGCCACCAGCAGATCCGGACAGGGAAATTCCCACGAGCAGTACTTC. It encodes CATSRSGQGNSHEQYF.

The CDR3 nucleotides are TGTGCCAGTAGTATGGGGACTAGCGGGAAGGGTGAGCAGTTCTTC. It encodes CASSMGTSGKGEQFF. This chain connects TRBV19 to TRBJ2-1, with 13 bases identical to TRBD2. The CDR3 consists of 15 residues. V dropped 3 bases and J dropped 9; count of bases not matched to a gene: 5. Germline V gene lookup returns CDR1 LNHDA and CDR2 SQIVND (reference sequence). Full variable domain (outside the CDR3, taken from reference TRBV19 and TRBJ2-1): DGGITQSPKYLFRKEGQNVTLSCEQNLNHDAMYWYRQDPGQGLRLIYYSQIVNDFQKGDIAEGYSVSREKKESFPLTVTSAQKNPTAFYLCASSMGTSGKGEQFFGPGTRLTVL.

The chain carries TRBV18 and TRBJ1-2; 7 bases are a match to TRBD1. Germline trimming cut 3 bases from V and 6 bases from J; bases unmatched to any gene: 4. This CDR3 spans 13 amino acids. Germline lookup yields CDR1 KGHSH and CDR2 LQKENI. The CDR3 sequence: CASSPDRADGYTF. CDR3 nucleotides: TGTGCCAGCTCACCTGACAGGGCGGATGGCTACACCTTC.